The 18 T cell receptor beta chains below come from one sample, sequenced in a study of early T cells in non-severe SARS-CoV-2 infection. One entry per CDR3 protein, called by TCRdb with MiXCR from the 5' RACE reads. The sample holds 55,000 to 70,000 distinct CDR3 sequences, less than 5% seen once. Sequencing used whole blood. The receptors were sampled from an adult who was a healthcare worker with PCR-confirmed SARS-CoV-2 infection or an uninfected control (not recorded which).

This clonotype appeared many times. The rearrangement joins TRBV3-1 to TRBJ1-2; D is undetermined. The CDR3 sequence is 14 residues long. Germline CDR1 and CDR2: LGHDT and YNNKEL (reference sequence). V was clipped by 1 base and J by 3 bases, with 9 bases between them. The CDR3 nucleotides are TGTGCCAGCAGCCAAGCCCCCTTGGACTATGGCTACACCTTC. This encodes CASSQAPLDYGYTF.

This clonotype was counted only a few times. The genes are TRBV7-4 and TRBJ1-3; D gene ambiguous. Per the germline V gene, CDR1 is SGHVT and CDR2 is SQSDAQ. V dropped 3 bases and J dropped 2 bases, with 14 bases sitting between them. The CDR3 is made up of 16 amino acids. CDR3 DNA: TGTGCCAGCAGCTTGTACAGAAAGGGCCCTGGAAACACCATATATTTT. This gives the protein CASSLYRKGPGNTIYF. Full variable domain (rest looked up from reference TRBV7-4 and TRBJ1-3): GAGVSQSPRYKVAKRGRDVALRCDSISGHVTLYWYRQTLGQGSEVLTYSQSDAQRDKSGRPSGRFSAERPERSVSTLKIQRTEQGDSAVYLCASSLYRKGPGNTIYFGEGSWLTVV.

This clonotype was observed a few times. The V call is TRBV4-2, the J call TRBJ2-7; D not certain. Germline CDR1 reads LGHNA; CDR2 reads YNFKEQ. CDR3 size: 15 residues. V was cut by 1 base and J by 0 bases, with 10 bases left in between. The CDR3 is CASSQGVRVSYEQYF. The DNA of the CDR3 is TGTGCCAGCAGCCAAGGCGTCCGGGTCTCCTACGAGCAGTACTTC.

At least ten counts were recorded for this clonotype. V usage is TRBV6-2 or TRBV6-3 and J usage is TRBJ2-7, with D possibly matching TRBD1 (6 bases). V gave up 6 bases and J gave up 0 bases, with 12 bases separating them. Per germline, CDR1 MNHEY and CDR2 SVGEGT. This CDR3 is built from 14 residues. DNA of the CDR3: TGTGCCAGCAGCCGGGACACTCCCTCCTACGAGCAGTACTTC. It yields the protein CASSRDTPSYEQYF.

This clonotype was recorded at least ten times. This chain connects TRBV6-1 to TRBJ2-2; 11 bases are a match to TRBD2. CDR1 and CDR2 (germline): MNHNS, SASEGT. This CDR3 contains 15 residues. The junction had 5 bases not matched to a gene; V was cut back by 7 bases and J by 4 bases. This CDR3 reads CASKVAGGITGELFF. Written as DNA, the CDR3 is TGTGCCAGCAAGGTAGCGGGGGGGATCACCGGGGAGCTGTTTTTT.

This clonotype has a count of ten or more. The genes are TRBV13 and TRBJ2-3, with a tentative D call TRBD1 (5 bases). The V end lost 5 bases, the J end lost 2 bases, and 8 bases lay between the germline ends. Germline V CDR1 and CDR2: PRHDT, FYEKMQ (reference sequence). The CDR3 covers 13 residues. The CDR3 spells CASSPDNTDTQYF. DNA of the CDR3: TGTGCCAGCAGCCCGGACAACACAGATACGCAGTATTTT.

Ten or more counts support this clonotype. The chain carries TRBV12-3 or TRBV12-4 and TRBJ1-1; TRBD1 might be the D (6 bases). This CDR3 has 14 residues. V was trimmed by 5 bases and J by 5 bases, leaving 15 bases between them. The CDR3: CASSLTKGVTEAFF. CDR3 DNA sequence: TGTGCCAGCAGTCTAACTAAGGGGGTTACTGAAGCTTTCTTT.

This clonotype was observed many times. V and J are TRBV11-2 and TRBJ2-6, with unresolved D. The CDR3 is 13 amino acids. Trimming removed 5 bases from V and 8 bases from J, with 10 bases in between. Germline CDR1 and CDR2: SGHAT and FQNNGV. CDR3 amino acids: CASSPSLSNVLTF. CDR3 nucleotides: TGTGCCAGCAGCCCATCGTTGTCCAACGTCCTGACTTTC. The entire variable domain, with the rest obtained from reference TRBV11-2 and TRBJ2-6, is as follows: EAGVAQSPRYKIIEKRQSVAFWCNPISGHATLYWYQQILGQGPKLLIQFQNNGVVDDSQLPKDRFSAERLKGVDSTLKIQPAKLEDSAVYLCASSPSLSNVLTFGAGSRLTVL.

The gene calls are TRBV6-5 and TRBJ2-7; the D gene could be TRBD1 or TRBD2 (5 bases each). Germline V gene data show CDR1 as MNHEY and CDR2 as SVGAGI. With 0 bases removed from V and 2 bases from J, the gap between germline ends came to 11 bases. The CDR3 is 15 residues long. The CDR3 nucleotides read TGTGCCAGCAGTTACTCGACGGGGCGGCCCTACGAGCAGTACTTC. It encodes CASSYSTGRPYEQYF.

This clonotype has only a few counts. Written as DNA, the CDR3 is TGTGCCAGCAGCATAGGGACTTCATACGAGCAGTACTTC. This sequence encodes CASSIGTSYEQYF. This chain joins TRBV5-6 and TRBJ2-7; maybe TRBD2 (6 bases). Germline-derived CDR1 and CDR2 are SGHDT and YYEEEE. The CDR3 spans 13 residues. Trimming pared 4 bases from V and 4 bases from J, leaving 12 bases between. The complete variable domain, with remaining parts taken from reference TRBV5-6 and TRBJ2-7, reads DAGVTQSPTHLIKTRGQQVTLRCSPKSGHDTVSWYQQALGQGPQFIFQYYEEEERQRGNFPDRFSGHQFPNYSSELNVNALLLGDSALYLCASSIGTSYEQYFGPGTRLTVT.

The CDR3 sequence is CASSERFAYNEQFF. The DNA for the CDR3 is TGTGCCAGCTCCGAGCGCTTTGCCTACAATGAGCAGTTCTTC. The genes are TRBV7-3 and TRBJ2-1; the D is unclear. The CDR3 has 14 amino acids. Trimming pared 8 bases from V and 2 bases from J, leaving 13 bases between. Germline lookup yields CDR1 SGHTA and CDR2 FQGTGA.

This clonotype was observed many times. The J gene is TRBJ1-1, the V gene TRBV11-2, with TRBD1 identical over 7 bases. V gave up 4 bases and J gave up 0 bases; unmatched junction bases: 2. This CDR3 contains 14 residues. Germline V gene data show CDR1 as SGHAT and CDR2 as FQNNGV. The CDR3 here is CASSSQGMNTEAFF. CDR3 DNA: TGTGCCAGCAGCTCACAGGGGATGAACACTGAAGCTTTCTTT.

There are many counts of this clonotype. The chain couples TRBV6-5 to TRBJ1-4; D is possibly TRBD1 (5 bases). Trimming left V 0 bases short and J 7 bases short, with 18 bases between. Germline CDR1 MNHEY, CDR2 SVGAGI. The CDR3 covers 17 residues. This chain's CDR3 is CASSYSAGLGSGEKLFF. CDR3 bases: TGTGCCAGCAGTTACTCTGCAGGGTTGGGTTCCGGTGAAAAACTGTTTTTT.

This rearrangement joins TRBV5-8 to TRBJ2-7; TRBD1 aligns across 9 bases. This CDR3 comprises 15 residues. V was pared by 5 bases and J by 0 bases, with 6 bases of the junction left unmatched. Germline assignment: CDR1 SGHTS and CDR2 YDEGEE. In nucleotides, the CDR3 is TGTGCCAGCAGACGGGACAGGGTTGGCTCCTACGAGCAGTACTTC. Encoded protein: CASRRDRVGSYEQYF.

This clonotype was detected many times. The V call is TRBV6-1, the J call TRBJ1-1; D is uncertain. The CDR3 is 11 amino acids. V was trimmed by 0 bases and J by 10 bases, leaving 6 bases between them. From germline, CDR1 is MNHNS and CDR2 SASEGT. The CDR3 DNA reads TGTGCCAGCAGTGAAGCGCTTCGAGCTTTCTTT. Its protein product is CASSEALRAFF.

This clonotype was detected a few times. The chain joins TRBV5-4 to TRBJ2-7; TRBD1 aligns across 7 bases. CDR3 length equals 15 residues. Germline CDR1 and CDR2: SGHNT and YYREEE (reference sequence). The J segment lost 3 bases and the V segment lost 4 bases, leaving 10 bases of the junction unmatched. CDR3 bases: TGTGCCAGCAGCCCGGGTACAGGGGTGGTCTACGAGCAGTACTTC. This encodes CASSPGTGVVYEQYF.

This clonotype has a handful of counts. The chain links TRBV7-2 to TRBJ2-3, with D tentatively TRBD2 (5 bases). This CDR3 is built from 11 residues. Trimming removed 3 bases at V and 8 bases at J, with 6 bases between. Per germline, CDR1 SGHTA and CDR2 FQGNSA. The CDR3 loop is CASSFRGTQYF. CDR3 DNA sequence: TGTGCCAGCAGCTTCCGGGGTACGCAGTATTTT.

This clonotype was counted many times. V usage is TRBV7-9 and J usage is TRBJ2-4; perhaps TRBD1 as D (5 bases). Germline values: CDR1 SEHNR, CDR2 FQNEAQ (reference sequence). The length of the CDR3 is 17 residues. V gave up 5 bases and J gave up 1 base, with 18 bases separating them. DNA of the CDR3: TGTGCCAGCAGCCTCACCAGGGCGGACAAGGCCAAAAACATTCAGTACTTC. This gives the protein CASSLTRADKAKNIQYF.